What follows are 24 T cell receptor beta chains derived from one specimen sequenced in a study of tumor-infiltrating lymphocytes in primary liver carcinoma. With a constant-region primer, TCR beta cDNA was made from 450 to 650 ng of total RNA. Slightly modified ARM-PCR served as the procedure for the TCR beta libraries. These libraries came from three rounds of nested multiplex PCR. For approximately 10 cycles apiece, the opening two PCR rounds ran with TRBV1-TRBV30 forward primers and a C-beta reverse primer. Via MiXCR, TCRdb re-called the multiplex PCR reads, giving one row per CDR3 protein. The repertoire holds 310,000 or so distinct CDR3 sequences, with almost 65% as singletons. It was unsorted whole blood that yielded blood RNA, and germline DNA was also extracted. The sequenced sample was peripheral blood. These receptors all stem from a man aged 35 to 55 with primary liver carcinoma and hepatitis B virus infection.

This chain links TRBV4-1 with TRBJ1-1, with D hard to call. Germline-derived CDR1 and CDR2 are MGHRA and YSYEKL. The CDR3 length is 12 residues. V lost 3 bases, J lost 7 bases, and 9 bases lay in between. CDR3 protein: CASSHLDREAFF. DNA for the CDR3: TGCGCCAGCAGCCATCTGGATCGTGAAGCTTTCTTT.

This clonotype occurred many times. The CDR3 region is CSVTGDGYEQYF. CDR3 nucleotides: TGCAGCGTTACCGGGGACGGCTACGAGCAGTACTTC. The genes are TRBV29-1 and TRBJ2-7; D possibly matches TRBD1 or TRBD2 (5 bases each). The V and J ends lost 5 bases and 3 bases respectively, with 11 bases between them. The CDR3 runs 12 residues. Germline loops: CDR1 SQVTM, CDR2 ANQGSEA.

This clonotype is medium-sized (0.01 to 0.1%). The chain couples TRBV11-2 to TRBJ2-3, with D uncertain. Deletions cut 5 bases from V and 2 bases from J, with 5 bases between. This CDR3 has 12 residues. CDR1 is SGHAT, CDR2 FQNNGV, per germline. The CDR3 reads CASSKSTDTQYF. In DNA form, the CDR3 reads TGTGCCAGCAGCAAATCCACAGATACGCAGTATTTT.

On this clonotype: The junction and the germline gene differ at one end; a read error may be behind it. This chain connects TRBV11-2 to TRBJ2-7; a possible D gene is TRBD2 (6 bases). This CDR3 region has 14 residues. Germline CDR1 and CDR2: SGHAT and FQNNGV. The DNA for the CDR3 is TGTGCCAGCAGCCTACGGGGGAACTATTACGATCAGCACTTC. It specifies CASSLRGNYYDQHF.

About this clonotype: In this CDR3 the conserved last residue, phenylalanine or tryptophan, is missing, so a read error is likely. The chain combines TRBV30 with TRBJ2-7, with 7 bases fitting TRBD1. This CDR3 spans 12 amino acids. After removal of 1 base from V and 4 bases from J, the junction contained 1 base not matched to a gene. CDR1 and CDR2 (germline): GTSNPN, SVGIG (reference sequence). CDR3: CAWSGQGYEQYL. DNA of the CDR3: TGTGCCTGGAGTGGACAGGGATACGAGCAGTACTTA.

For this clonotype: This may be a read error: a much more frequent sequence differs by one nucleotide. The CDR3 does not close with the conserved phenylalanine or tryptophan, likely indicating a read error. The chain joins TRBV12-3 or TRBV12-4 to TRBJ2-7, with D tentatively TRBD1 or TRBD2 (5 bases each). V was shortened by 5 bases and J by 2 bases, with 13 bases between the two germline ends. This CDR3 is 14 amino acids long. Here the CDR3 reads CASSPGRTPYEQYL. CDR3 nucleotide sequence: TGTGCCAGCAGTCCGGGACGTACGCCCTACGAGCAGTACCTC.

V gene TRBV7-9 combines with J gene TRBJ1-1; no definite D call. The CDR3 has 13 residues. Germline CDR1 reads SEHNR; CDR2 reads FQNEAQ (reference sequence). Trimming removed 7 bases at V and 3 bases at J, with 12 bases between. The CDR3 loop is CASTIDGDTEAFF. CDR3 nucleotide sequence: TGTGCCAGCACCATCGACGGGGACACTGAAGCTTTCTTT.

The chain couples TRBV24-1 to TRBJ2-2; no reliable D call. Germline V gives CDR1 KGHDR, CDR2 SFDVKD. Trimming removed 11 bases at V and 0 bases at J, with 12 bases between. The CDR3 has 14 residues. The CDR3 spells CASQQCANTGELFF. CDR3 nucleotide sequence: TGTGCCAGCCAACAGTGCGCGAACACCGGGGAGCTGTTTTTT.

In its sample, this clonotype was seen many times. The chain carries TRBV11-2 and TRBJ1-6; no reliable D call. V was pared by 3 bases and J by 7 bases, with 7 bases between. Germline CDR1 and CDR2: SGHAT and FQNNGV. The CDR3 loop spans 13 amino acids. CDR3: CASSLYGNSPLHF. The CDR3 nucleotides read TGTGCCAGCAGCTTGTATGGCAATTCACCCCTCCACTTT.

Notes on this clonotype: Without the conserved terminal phenylalanine or tryptophan, this CDR3 likely stems from a read error. The rearrangement joins TRBV4-1 to TRBJ2-1, with D unresolved. The CDR3 consists of 12 residues. Germline CDR1 and CDR2: MGHRA and YSYEKL. CDR3 in amino acids: CASSLEYNEQFY. In nucleotides, the CDR3 is TGCGCAAGCAGCCTAGAGTACAATGAGCAGTTCTAC.

A note on this clonotype: The junction shows a germline mismatch at one end, possibly a read error. The chain is built from TRBV11-2 and TRBJ2-7; D is uncertain. This CDR3 comprises 14 residues. Germline CDR1 and CDR2: SGHAT and FQNNGV. This chain's CDR3 is CANSPRSWAYDQYF. The CDR3 bases are TGTGCCAACAGCCCCAGATCGTGGGCATACGATCAGTACTTC.

This clonotype came up once. Its ends do not fully match the called genes, so a read error is possible. V usage is TRBV11-2 and J usage is TRBJ1-2; D gene unclear. The CDR3 is 15 residues long. In germline, CDR1 is SGHAT, CDR2 FQNNGV. The CDR3 protein is CASSLGVQTFYDYTF. CDR3 coding DNA: TGTGCCAGTAGCTTAGGTGTCCAAACTTTTTATGACTACACCTTC.

This clonotype was picked up a small number of times. The rearrangement uses TRBV14 and TRBJ2-7; 7 positions match TRBD1. Germline V gene sequence: CDR1 SGHDN, CDR2 FVKESK. V gave up 1 base and J gave up 0 bases; unmatched junction bases: 6. The CDR3 covers 16 residues. CDR3 region: CASSQGTQGISYEQYF. The CDR3 DNA reads as TGTGCCAGCAGCCAAGGAACACAGGGGATCTCCTACGAGCAGTACTTC.

Remarks on this clonotype: It is likely a read error, because the conserved phenylalanine at the end of the CDR3 is missing. The chain combines TRBV11-2 with TRBJ2-1; TRBD1 might be the D (5 bases). The CDR3 consists of 20 residues. V gave up 2 bases and J gave up 8 bases, with 31 bases separating them. The V gene's germline CDR1 is SGHAT and CDR2 FQNNGV. The CDR3 DNA reads as TGTGCCAGCAGCTTATCTGTTACGACAGTGAATGGGCTGCGGTATGATGAGCAGTTCTAC. It is translated as CASSLSVTTVNGLRYDEQFY.

Regarding this clonotype: Here the CDR3 omits its conserved ending phenylalanine or tryptophan, so a read error is the likely source. The chain employs TRBV11-2 and TRBJ2-5, with 7 nucleotides matching TRBD1. In germline, CDR1 is SGHAT, CDR2 FQNNGV. This CDR3 spans 15 amino acids. Here the CDR3 DNA reads TGCGCCAGCAGCTTAGTCCCGACAGGGCAAGAGACCCAGTACATC. Its protein is CASSLVPTGQETQYI.

This clonotype was detected only a few times. The V gene is TRBV5-1, the J gene TRBJ2-4; 10 bases map to TRBD2. The CDR3 loop spans 22 amino acids. V lost 0 bases and J lost 0; bases outside the gene matches: 18. Germline V CDR1 and CDR2: SGHRS, YFSETQ. The CDR3 DNA reads TGCGCCAGCAGCTTGGCCCATCTAGCGGGAGTTCCCCCACGTCTAGCCAAAAACATTCAGTACTTC. It yields the protein CASSLAHLAGVPPRLAKNIQYF. The full variable domain, completed using reference TRBV5-1 and TRBJ2-4, is KAGVTQTPRYLIKTRGQQVTLSCSPISGHRSVSWYQQTPGQGLQFLFEYFSETQRNKGNFPGRFSGRQFSNSRSEMNVSTLELGDSALYLCASSLAHLAGVPPRLAKNIQYFGAGTRLSVL.

This clonotype has more than one count but fewer than ten. It may be a read error: a sequence one base away is much more abundant. The rearrangement joins TRBV10-3 to TRBJ2-2, with D possibly being TRBD1 or TRBD2 (5 bases each). Germline V gene data show CDR1 as ENHRY and CDR2 as SYGVKD. The CDR3 length is 15 residues. The CDR3 spells CAISEGTANTWELFF. The CDR3 DNA follows: TGTGCCATCAGTGAGGGGACCGCGAACACCTGGGAGCTGTTTTTT.

Turning to this clonotype: At one of its ends the junction is not consistent with the germline gene, which may arise from a read error. The chain has TRBV11-2 and TRBJ2-7; 10 bases agree with TRBD1. Germline CDR1 SGHAT, CDR2 FQNNGV. The CDR3 runs 15 residues. CDR3 residues: CASSLEGTGAWEQYF. The CDR3 nucleotides read TGTGCCAGCAGTTTAGAGGGGACAGGGGCCTGGGAGCAGTACTTC.

The V call is TRBV29-1, the J call TRBJ2-7, with 11 bases that match TRBD1. The CDR3 contains 15 residues. Germline-derived CDR1 and CDR2 are SQVTM and ANQGSEA. The ends lost 1 base at V and 5 bases at J; junction bases unmatched: 7. The CDR3 is CSVEGGTGGIHEQYF. Here the CDR3 DNA reads TGCAGCGTTGAAGGTGGGACAGGGGGTATCCACGAGCAGTACTTC.

Notes on this clonotype: A much more abundant neighbour one base away suggests this may be a read error. The rearrangement links TRBV6-5 to TRBJ2-5; 8 nucleotides line up with TRBD2. Germline V gene sequence: CDR1 MNHEY, CDR2 SVGAGI. The CDR3 is 14 amino acids. The CDR3: CASSRPGGQETKYF. The DNA for the CDR3 is TGTGCCAGCAGCCGACCGGGGGGGCAAGAGACCAAGTACTTC.

The V and J genes are TRBV5-1 and TRBJ2-5; D could derive from TRBD1 or TRBD2 (5 bases each). Per the germline V gene, CDR1 is SGHRS and CDR2 is YFSETQ. V lost 0 bases to trimming and J lost 11 bases, with 17 bases between them. The CDR3 totals 14 residues. CDR3 amino acids: CASSLAQGVVTQYF. CDR3 nucleotide sequence: TGCGCCAGCAGCTTGGCGCAGGGAGTGGTGACGCAGTACTTC.

On this clonotype itself: A much more abundant neighbour one base away suggests this may be a read error. The chain joins TRBV6-1 to TRBJ1-5, with 7 positions matching TRBD1. The CDR3 covers 15 residues. Germline CDR1 is MNHNS and CDR2 is SASEGT. The V and J ends lost 4 bases and 3 bases, in that order; junction bases with no gene match: 6. The CDR3 reads CASSVDREHNQPQHF. CDR3 coding DNA: TGTGCCAGCAGTGTAGACAGGGAACACAATCAGCCCCAGCATTTT.

J is TRBJ1-2 and V is TRBV4-3, with D perhaps TRBD1 (5 bases). Trimming pared 4 bases from V and 0 bases from J, leaving 12 bases between. The germline gives CDR1 LGHNA, CDR2 YSLEER. This CDR3 spans 15 amino acids. CDR3 nucleotide sequence: TGCGCCAGCAGCCCGGGACCGGAGTCTAACTATGGCTACACCTTC. It specifies CASSPGPESNYGYTF.

A remark on this clonotype: A much larger clone differs from this one at a single base, so this may be a read error. The chain recombines TRBV10-3 with TRBJ2-3; TRBD1 agrees at 8 bases. V was pared by 2 bases and J by 3 bases, with 7 bases of the junction left unmatched. Germline V gene lookup returns CDR1 ENHRY and CDR2 SYGVKD. The CDR3 has 16 residues. The CDR3 DNA reads as TGTGCCATCAGTGAGGCGGACAGGGAGCAGACAGATACGCAGTATTTT. This codes for CAISEADREQTDTQYF.